This T cell receptor (beta chain) was captured in a study of beta chain features in type 1 diabetes. Study conclusions and caveats: Moderate yet significant TCRB CDR3 shortening was seen in Type 1 diabetes patients in all four CD4+ subsets.

CDR3 length: 13 amino acids. Germline CDR1 reads SGHDN; CDR2 reads FVKESK. V shed 4 bases and J shed 4 bases, with 9 bases lying between them. Note on this clone: Its antigen remains unidentified.

cDNA synthesis used the whole RNA isolate, giving expressed TCRB sequences. Repertoires were generated with immunoSEQ multiplex PCR, while TCRdb's copy carries only in-frame clones and drops some. Here the sample spans 250,000 to 300,000 clones, more than 13% being singletons. V and J are TRBV14 and TRBJ2-3, with D possibly TRBD2 on 5 matching bases. Sample: naive CD4+ T cells from blood. The TCR comes from a man aged 25-40 years with type 1 diabetes. DNA for the CDR3: TGTGCCAGCAGCCGGGGAGTACCAGATACGCAGTATTTT. This sequence encodes CASSRGVPDTQYF.